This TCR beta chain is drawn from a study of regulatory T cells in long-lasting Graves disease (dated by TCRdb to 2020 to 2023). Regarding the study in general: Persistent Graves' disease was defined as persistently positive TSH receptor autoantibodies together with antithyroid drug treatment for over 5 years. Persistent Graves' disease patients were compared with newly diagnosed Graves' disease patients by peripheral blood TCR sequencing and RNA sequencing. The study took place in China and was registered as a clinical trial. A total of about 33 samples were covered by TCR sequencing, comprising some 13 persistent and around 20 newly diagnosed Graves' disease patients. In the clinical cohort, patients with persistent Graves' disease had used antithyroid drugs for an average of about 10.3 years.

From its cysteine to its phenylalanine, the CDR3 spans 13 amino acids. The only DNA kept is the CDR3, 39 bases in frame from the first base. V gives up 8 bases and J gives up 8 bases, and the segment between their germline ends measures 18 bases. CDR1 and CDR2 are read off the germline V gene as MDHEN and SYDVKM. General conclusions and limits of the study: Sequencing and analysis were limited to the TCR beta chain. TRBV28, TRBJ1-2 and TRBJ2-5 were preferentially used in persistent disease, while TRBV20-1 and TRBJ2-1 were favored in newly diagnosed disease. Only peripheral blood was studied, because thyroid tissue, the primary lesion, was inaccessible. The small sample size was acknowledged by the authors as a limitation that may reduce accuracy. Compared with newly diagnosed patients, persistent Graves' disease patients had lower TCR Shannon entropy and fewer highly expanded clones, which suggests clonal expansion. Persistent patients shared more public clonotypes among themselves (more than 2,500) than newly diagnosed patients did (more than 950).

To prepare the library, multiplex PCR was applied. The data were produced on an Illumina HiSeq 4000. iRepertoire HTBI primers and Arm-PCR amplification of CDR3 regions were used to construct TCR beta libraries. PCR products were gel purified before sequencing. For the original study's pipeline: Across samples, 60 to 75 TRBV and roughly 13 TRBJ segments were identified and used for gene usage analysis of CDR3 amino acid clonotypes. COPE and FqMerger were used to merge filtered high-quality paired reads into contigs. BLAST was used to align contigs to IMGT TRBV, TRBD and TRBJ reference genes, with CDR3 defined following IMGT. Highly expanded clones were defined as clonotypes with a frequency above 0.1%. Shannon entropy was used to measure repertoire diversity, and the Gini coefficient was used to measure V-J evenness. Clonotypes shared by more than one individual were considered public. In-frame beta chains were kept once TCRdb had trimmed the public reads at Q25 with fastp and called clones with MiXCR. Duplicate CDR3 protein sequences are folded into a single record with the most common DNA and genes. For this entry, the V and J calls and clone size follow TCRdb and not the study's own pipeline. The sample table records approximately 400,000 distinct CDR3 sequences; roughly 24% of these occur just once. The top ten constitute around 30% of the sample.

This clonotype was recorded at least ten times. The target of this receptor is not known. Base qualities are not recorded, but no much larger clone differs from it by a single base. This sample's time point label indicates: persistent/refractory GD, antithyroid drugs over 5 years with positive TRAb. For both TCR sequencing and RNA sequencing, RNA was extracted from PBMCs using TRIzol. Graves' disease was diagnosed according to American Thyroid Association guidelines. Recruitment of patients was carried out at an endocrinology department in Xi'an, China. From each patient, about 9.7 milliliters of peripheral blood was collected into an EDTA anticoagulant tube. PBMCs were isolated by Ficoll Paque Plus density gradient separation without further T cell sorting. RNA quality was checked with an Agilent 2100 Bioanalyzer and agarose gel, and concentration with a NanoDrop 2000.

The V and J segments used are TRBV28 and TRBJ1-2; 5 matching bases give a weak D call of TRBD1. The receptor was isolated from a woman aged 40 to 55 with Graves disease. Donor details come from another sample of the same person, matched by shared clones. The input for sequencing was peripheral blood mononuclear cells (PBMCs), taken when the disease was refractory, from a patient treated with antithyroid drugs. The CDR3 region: CASGLSRVGGYTF. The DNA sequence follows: TGTGCCAGCGGCCTTTCCAGGGTGGGGGGCTACACCTTC.